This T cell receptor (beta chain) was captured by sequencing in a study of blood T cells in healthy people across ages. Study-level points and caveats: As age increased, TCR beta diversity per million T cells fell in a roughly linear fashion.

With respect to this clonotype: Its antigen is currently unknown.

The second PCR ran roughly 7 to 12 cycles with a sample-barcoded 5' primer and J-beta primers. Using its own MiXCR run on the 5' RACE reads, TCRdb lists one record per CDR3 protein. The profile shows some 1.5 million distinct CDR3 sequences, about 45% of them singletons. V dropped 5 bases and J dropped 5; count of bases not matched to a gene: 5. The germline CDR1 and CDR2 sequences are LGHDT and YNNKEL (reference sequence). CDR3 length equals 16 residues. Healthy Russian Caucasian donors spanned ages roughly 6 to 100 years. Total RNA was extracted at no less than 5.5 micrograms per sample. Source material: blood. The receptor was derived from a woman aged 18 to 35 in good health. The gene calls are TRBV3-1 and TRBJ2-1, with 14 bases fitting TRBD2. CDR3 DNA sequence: TGTGCCAGCAGCGGGACTAGCGGGGGCGGGAACAATGAGCAGTTCTTC. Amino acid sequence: CASSGTSGGGNNEQFF.